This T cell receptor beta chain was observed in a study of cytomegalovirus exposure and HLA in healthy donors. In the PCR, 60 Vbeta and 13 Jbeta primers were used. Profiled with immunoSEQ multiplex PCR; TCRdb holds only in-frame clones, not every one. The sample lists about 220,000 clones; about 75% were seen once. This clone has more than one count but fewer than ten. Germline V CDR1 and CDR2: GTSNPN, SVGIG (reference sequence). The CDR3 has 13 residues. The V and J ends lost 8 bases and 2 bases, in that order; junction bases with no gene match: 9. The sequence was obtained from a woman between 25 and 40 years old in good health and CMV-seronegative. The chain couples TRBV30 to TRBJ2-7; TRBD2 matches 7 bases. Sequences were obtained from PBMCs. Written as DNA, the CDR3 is TGTGCCACCCTTGGGGGGGTCACCTACGAGCAGTACTTC. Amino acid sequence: CATLGGVTYEQYF.